These 13 T cell receptor beta chains originate from one sample sequenced in a study of blood T cell repertoires in COVID-19. The method was immunoSEQ multiplex PCR; TCRdb's version includes in-frame clones alone and lacks a portion of them. The table includes about 200,000 clones, approximately 73% detected once. What was sequenced was PBMCs or T cells enriched from blood (not recorded which). Source of these receptors: a woman aged 45 to 65 with acute COVID-19.

This clone has only a few counts. The gene calls are TRBV7-9 and TRBJ2-1; 8 nucleotides match TRBD1. From germline, CDR1 is SEHNR and CDR2 FQNEAQ (reference sequence). The CDR3 runs to 15 residues. With 5 bases clipped from V and 6 bases from J, the junction kept 9 bases outside the gene matches. DNA for the CDR3: TGTGCCAGCAGCCACGGACAGGGTGGGGGCAATGAGCAGTTCTTC. Translating gives CASSHGQGGGNEQFF.

The chain couples TRBV6-1 to TRBJ2-1; no definite D call. V shed 2 bases and J shed 7 bases, with 6 bases lying between them. This CDR3 contains 12 residues. Per germline, CDR1 MNHNS and CDR2 SASEGT. CDR3 protein: CASSEYFNEQFF. Written as DNA, the CDR3 is TGTGCCAGCAGTGAATACTTTAATGAGCAGTTCTTC.

The chain is built from TRBV18 and TRBJ2-3; no firm D call. CDR3 length: 13 residues. V was shortened by 3 bases and J by 2 bases, with 6 bases between the two germline ends. Germline CDR1 is KGHSH and CDR2 is LQKENI. The CDR3 DNA is TGTGCCAGCTCACCCCCTTTCACAGATACGCAGTATTTT. This sequence encodes CASSPPFTDTQYF. The full variable domain, its missing parts supplied by reference TRBV18 and TRBJ2-3, is NAGVMQNPRHLVRRRGQEARLRCSPMKGHSHVYWYRQLPEEGLKFMVYLQKENIIDESGMPKERFSAEFPKEGPSILRIQQVVRGDSAAYFCASSPPFTDTQYFGPGTRLTVL.

A note on this clone: The same CDR3 also results from other DNA sequences found in this sample. The rearrangement uses TRBV5-6 and TRBJ2-1, with D possibly TRBD1 on 6 matching bases. This CDR3 region has 15 residues. V gave up 2 bases and J gave up 0 bases, with 9 bases separating them. The germline V gene encodes CDR1 SGHDT and CDR2 YYEEEE. This CDR3 reads CASSLGGGSYNEQFF. DNA of the CDR3: TGTGCCAGCAGCTTAGGGGGTGGCTCCTACAATGAGCAGTTCTTC.

In its sample, this clone was seen once. CDR3 residues: CASSERDTFYEQYV. The CDR3, as DNA: TGTGCCAGCAGTGAACGAGACACTTTCTACGAGCAGTACGTC. The genes are TRBV6-1 and TRBJ2-7; D remains unclear. Trimming shortened V by 2 bases and J by 3 bases, and 11 bases separated the two germline ends. Germline V CDR1 and CDR2: MNHNS, SASEGT. The CDR3 runs to 14 residues.

The chain has TRBV6-1 and TRBJ1-1; weak D call: TRBD1 (5 bases). Trimming took off 2 bases at V and 5 bases at J, with 12 bases between the two ends. This CDR3 has 14 amino acids. Per the germline V gene, CDR1 is MNHNS and CDR2 is SASEGT. The CDR3 DNA reads TGTGCCAGCAGTGAACGCAGGGATGGAACTGAAGCTTTCTTT. Its translation: CASSERRDGTEAFF.

This chain uses TRBV6-5 with TRBJ1-4; a possible D gene is TRBD1 (6 bases). The germline V gene encodes CDR1 MNHEY and CDR2 SVGAGI. The CDR3 is 14 amino acids. The ends were cut back, 5 bases at V and 6 bases at J, with 13 bases in the middle. The CDR3 DNA is TGTGCCAGCAGTATTTCAGGGGTTGATGAAAAACTGTTTTTT. This translates into CASSISGVDEKLFF.

The gene calls are TRBV5-4 and TRBJ1-2; possible D gene TRBD1, 5 bases. V shed 6 bases and J shed 6 bases, with 15 bases lying between them. Germline CDR1 is SGHNT and CDR2 is YYREEE (reference sequence). The CDR3 loop spans 13 amino acids. The CDR3, as DNA: TGTGCCAGCAACAATGATAGGGGAAATGGCTACACCTTC. Translation: CASNNDRGNGYTF. The complete variable domain, with remaining parts taken from reference TRBV5-4 and TRBJ1-2, reads ETGVTQSPTHLIKTRGQQVTLRCSSQSGHNTVSWYQQALGQGPQFIFQYYREEENGRGNFPPRFSGLQFPNYSSELNVNALELDDSALYLCASNNDRGNGYTFGSGTRLTVV.

This sequence joins TRBV25-1 and TRBJ1-6; D possibly corresponds to TRBD1 (5 bases). From germline, CDR1 is MGHDK and CDR2 SYGVNS. Trimming stripped 8 bases from V and 5 bases from J, with 13 bases between. There are 14 residues in the CDR3. CDR3 loop: CASGRGPNNSPLHF. For the CDR3, the DNA is TGTGCCAGCGGGCGGGGACCAAATAATTCACCCCTCCACTTT.

The chain carries TRBV19 and TRBJ2-6; D uncertain. V dropped 5 bases and J dropped 1 base, with 12 bases sitting between them. There are 16 residues in the CDR3. Germline V gives CDR1 LNHDA, CDR2 SQIVND (reference sequence). In DNA form, the CDR3 reads TGTGCCAGTAGTCCCCATCGAGGTTCTGGGGCCAACGTCCTGACTTTC. This sequence encodes CASSPHRGSGANVLTF.

This clone was detected a few times. V gene TRBV5-6 combines with J gene TRBJ2-3, with D perhaps TRBD2 (6 bases). V was trimmed by 2 bases and J by 2 bases, leaving 12 bases between them. The CDR3 contains 15 residues. Per the germline V gene, CDR1 is SGHDT and CDR2 is YYEEEE. The CDR3 loop reads CASSLPGTATDTQYF. The CDR3 DNA reads as TGTGCCAGCAGCTTACCCGGGACTGCCACAGATACGCAGTATTTT.

Note on this clone: Other DNA sequences within the sample encode an identical CDR3. The CDR3 loop reads CAWSEGQENEKLFF. The CDR3 DNA sequence: TGTGCCTGGAGTGAGGGACAGGAGAATGAAAAACTGTTTTTT. The chain combines TRBV30 with TRBJ1-4, with TRBD1 matching 8 bases. Germline assignment: CDR1 GTSNPN and CDR2 SVGIG (reference sequence). Trimming cost V 1 base and J 5 bases; bases outside gene matches: 3. The CDR3 has 14 amino acids.

The chain links TRBV9 to TRBJ1-2; weak D call: TRBD1 (5 bases). The CDR3 totals 15 residues. The germline V and J ends were trimmed by 6 bases and 3 bases, with 18 bases remaining between them. CDR1 SGDLS and CDR2 YYNGEE come from the germline V gene. This chain's CDR3 is CASNQQGGVDYGYTF. The CDR3 coding sequence is TGTGCCAGCAACCAGCAGGGAGGCGTCGACTATGGCTACACCTTC.